The clone carrying this T cell receptor beta chain has only one observation. Its antigen is currently unknown. The germline V gene encodes CDR1 SGHVS and CDR2 FNYEAQ. V lost 5 bases and J 5 bases, leaving 12 bases between the germline ends. The CDR3 is made up of 13 amino acids. Using constant-segment primers, 5'RACE produced TCR alpha and TCR beta cDNA libraries carrying sample barcodes and UMIs. Using its own MiXCR run on the 5' RACE reads, TCRdb lists one record per CDR3 protein. Among around 300,000 distinct CDR3 sequences, roughly 18% were seen once, and the ten largest hold roughly 23%. This entry is derived from a study of T-cell memory formation after mild COVID-19. For the study at large: TCR clusters showed largely donor specificity. Study findings and constraints: Clones which contracted sat mainly in CM and EM if CD4+, and in EMRA if CD8+. Researchers found some responding clones in pre-infection memory, a sign that cross-reactive memory joined.

This receptor was identified in a man aged 18 to 30 who had mild COVID-19 (a few samples of this study predate the infection). Cell type and time point are not known. The rearrangement links TRBV7-6 to TRBJ1-1, with a tentative D call TRBD1 (5 bases). The sample was PBMCs or a T cell subset sorted from them (not recorded which). The CDR3, as DNA: TGTGCCAGCAGCCGGATACGGGGGACTGAAGCTTTCTTT. This encodes CASSRIRGTEAFF.